Below, 5 T cell receptor beta chains from the same sample are listed, as sequenced in a study of Graves' ophthalmopathy and Graves' hyperthyroidism. Using RNA transcripts, the TCR beta CDR3 regions were amplified. HTBI-primed first-round RT-PCR preceded second-round multiplex PCR. One entry per CDR3 protein, called by TCRdb with MiXCR from the multiplex PCR reads. The table lists roughly 230,000 distinct CDR3 sequences, approximately 21% of them singletons. Material: peripheral blood. The receptors were sampled from a woman aged 50 to 60 with Graves' ophthalmopathy.

The rearrangement links TRBV28 to TRBJ2-7, with 7 nucleotides matching TRBD1. This CDR3 region has 14 residues. Germline CDR1 and CDR2: MDHEN and SYDVKM. The V segment lost 6 bases and the J segment 0 bases; nucleotides outside the gene matches: 5. CDR3 residues: CASRGTVPSYEQYF. In DNA form, the CDR3 reads TGTGCCAGCAGAGGGACAGTTCCCTCCTACGAGCAGTACTTC.

This clonotype was seen a handful of times. The V call is TRBV12-3 or TRBV12-4, the J call TRBJ1-5; 7 positions agree with TRBD1. This CDR3 has 15 amino acids. The junction had 5 bases not matched to a gene; V was cut back by 4 bases and J by 2 bases. This CDR3 reads CASSSQQGGNQPQHF. The CDR3 region has the DNA TGTGCCAGCAGTTCGCAGCAGGGGGGCAATCAGCCCCAGCATTTT.

This clonotype occurred many times. V and J are TRBV2 and TRBJ2-7; 7 positions match TRBD1. Germline V gives CDR1 SNHLY, CDR2 FYNNEI. The CDR3 has 14 amino acids. The trim removed 4 bases at V and 3 bases at J, leaving 6 bases unmatched. CDR3 nucleotide sequence: TGTGCCAGCAGTGGTAGGACAGGTCTCTACGAGCAGTACTTC. It codes for CASSGRTGLYEQYF.

At least ten counts were recorded for this clonotype. The CDR3 bases are TGTGCCAGCAGCATTCAACCGGGACTAGCGGGAGATTCGGGTATCGAGCAGTACTTC. Translated, it gives CASSIQPGLAGDSGIEQYF. The V call is TRBV7-2, the J call TRBJ2-7; 14 bases are a match to TRBD2. CDR3 length: 19 amino acids. After removal of 5 bases from V and 6 bases from J, the junction contained 18 bases not matched to a gene. From germline, CDR1 is SGHTA and CDR2 FQGNSA.

This clonotype occurred many times. V and J are TRBV4-2 and TRBJ2-7; D is undetermined. CDR1 is LGHNA and CDR2 is YNFKEQ in the germline V gene. CDR3 length equals 14 residues. Between the trimmed V and J ends, which lost 0 bases and 0 bases, there was a span of 6 bases. CDR3 protein: CASSQDAASYEQYF. As DNA, the CDR3 is TGTGCCAGCAGCCAAGATGCCGCCTCCTACGAGCAGTACTTC.